The 14 T cell receptor beta chains below come from one sample, sequenced in a study of cytomegalovirus exposure and HLA in healthy donors. Researchers ran the PCR with 60 Vbeta and 13 Jbeta primers. Assay used: immunoSEQ multiplex PCR; TCRdb lists only in-frame clones, some missing. The record lists 30,000 to 35,000 clones, of which the ten most abundant hold around 3.5%. The sequenced sample consisted of PBMCs. These receptors were obtained from a woman in her thirties or forties in good health and CMV-seropositive.

The chain recombines TRBV4-3 with TRBJ1-5, with unresolved D. V gave up 3 bases and J gave up 4 bases, with 7 bases separating them. This CDR3 comprises 13 residues. CDR1 and CDR2 (germline): LGHNA, YSLEER. DNA of the CDR3: TGCGCCAGCAGCCAGGGCGGGAATCAGCCCCAGCATTTT. Encoded protein: CASSQGGNQPQHF.

This chain's CDR3 is CASSQDTGDQPQHF. The DNA for the CDR3 is TGCGCCAGCAGCCAAGATACGGGGGATCAGCCCCAGCATTTT. The chain employs TRBV4-1 and TRBJ1-5; a possible D gene is TRBD1 (5 bases). Per the germline V gene, CDR1 is MGHRA and CDR2 is YSYEKL. Trimming stripped 0 bases from V and 5 bases from J, with 8 bases between. The CDR3 has 14 residues.

The chain carries TRBV7-3 and TRBJ2-1, with 7 bases fitting TRBD2. The length of the CDR3 is 13 residues. The ends lost 5 bases at V and 6 bases at J; junction bases unmatched: 4. The germline gives CDR1 SGHTA, CDR2 FQGTGA. As DNA, the CDR3 is TGTGCCAGCAGCCTCCTAGCGGCCAATGAGCAGTTCTTC. It translates to CASSLLAANEQFF. Looking up the rest from reference TRBV7-3 and TRBJ2-1 gives the full variable domain: GAGVSQTPSNKVTEKGKYVELRCDPISGHTALYWYRQSLGQGPEFLIYFQGTGAADDSGLPNDRFFAVRPEGSVSTLKIQRTERGDSAVYLCASSLLAANEQFFGPGTRLTVL.

The chain uses TRBV18 and TRBJ2-1; TRBD2 matches 8 bases. V trimming: 0 bases; J trimming: 6 bases; junction bases outside the gene matches: 4. This CDR3 is built from 15 residues. Per the germline V gene, CDR1 is KGHSH and CDR2 is LQKENI. CDR3 in amino acids: CASSPPNGRGNEQFF. The CDR3, as DNA: TGTGCCAGCTCACCACCGAACGGGAGGGGCAATGAGCAGTTCTTC.

CDR3 bases: TGTGCCAGCAGCCTCTTCAATGAAAAACTGTTTTTT. It is translated as CASSLFNEKLFF. J is TRBJ1-4 and V is TRBV6-6; D gene ambiguous. The CDR3 sequence is 12 residues long. The ends were cut back, 6 bases at V and 5 bases at J, with 7 bases in the middle. Germline CDR1 and CDR2: MNHNY and SVGAGI (reference sequence).

Here the CDR3 reads CASSLAGLVSYEQYF. DNA for the CDR3: TGCGCCAGCAGCTTGGCGGGACTGGTCTCCTACGAGCAGTACTTC. V gene TRBV5-1 combines with J gene TRBJ2-7; tentative D call: TRBD2 (6 bases). CDR1 SGHRS and CDR2 YFSETQ come from the germline V gene. V was trimmed by 0 bases and J by 0 bases, leaving 10 bases between them. The CDR3 totals 15 residues.

V usage is TRBV5-1 and J usage is TRBJ2-7, with D perhaps matching TRBD2 (5 bases). The CDR3 sequence is 12 residues long. V was clipped by 7 bases and J by 0 bases, with 8 bases between them. Looked up from germline, CDR1 is SGHRS and CDR2 is YFSETQ. The CDR3: CASGGSSYEQYF. The CDR3 DNA follows: TGCGCCAGCGGAGGTAGCTCCTACGAGCAGTACTTC.

This rearrangement joins TRBV2 to TRBJ2-1; TRBD2 aligns across 15 bases. The germline V gene has CDR1 SNHLY and CDR2 FYNNEI. Trimming removed 10 bases from V and 7 bases from J; junction bases left unmatched: 2. This CDR3 has 13 residues. The CDR3 DNA reads TGTGCCACCGGACTAGCGGGGGGGAATGAGCAGTTCTTC. Protein sequence: CATGLAGGNEQFF.

This chain uses TRBV5-1 with TRBJ1-5; 9 bases match TRBD1. Germline V gene data show CDR1 as SGHRS and CDR2 as YFSETQ. V lost 4 bases and J lost 6; bases outside the gene matches: 8. The CDR3 extends over 15 amino acids. As DNA, the CDR3 is TGCGCCAGCAGCAGCACAGGGGGCGCGAGTCAGCCCCAGCATTTT. Amino acid sequence: CASSSTGGASQPQHF.

The rearrangement uses TRBV19 and TRBJ1-2, with TRBD1 matching 9 bases. The CDR3 is made up of 16 amino acids. CDR1 and CDR2 from the germline V gene are LNHDA and SQIVND (reference sequence). V dropped 4 bases and J dropped 6; count of bases not matched to a gene: 12. The CDR3 sequence: CASSRHKARTGDGYTF. CDR3 bases: TGTGCCAGTAGTAGGCACAAGGCTCGGACAGGGGATGGCTACACCTTC. The complete variable domain, with remaining parts taken from reference TRBV19 and TRBJ1-2, reads DGGITQSPKYLFRKEGQNVTLSCEQNLNHDAMYWYRQDPGQGLRLIYYSQIVNDFQKGDIAEGYSVSREKKESFPLTVTSAQKNPTAFYLCASSRHKARTGDGYTFGSGTRLTVV.

The V gene is TRBV7-2, the J gene TRBJ1-1; a possible D gene is TRBD1 (5 bases). V was clipped by 1 base and J by 1 base, with 7 bases between them. CDR1 is SGHTA, CDR2 FQGNSA, per germline. CDR3 size: 14 residues. The CDR3 protein is CASSLGGGNTEAFF. The CDR3 region has the DNA TGTGCCAGCAGCTTAGGCGGGGGGAACACTGAAGCTTTCTTT.

For this clone: Other nucleotide sequences from this sample produce the same CDR3. The CDR3 reads CASSRTFSYEQYF. In DNA, the CDR3 is TGTGCCAGCAGTAGGACTTTCTCCTACGAGCAGTACTTC. V is TRBV2 and J is TRBJ2-7; possible D gene TRBD2, 5 bases. Germline V lookup: CDR1 SNHLY, CDR2 FYNNEI. The CDR3 contains 13 residues. V lost 5 bases and J 0 bases, leaving 8 bases between the germline ends.

The genes are TRBV30 and TRBJ1-1; weak D call: TRBD1 (5 bases). V was pared by 3 bases and J by 5 bases, with 13 bases between. Germline CDR1 reads GTSNPN; CDR2 reads SVGIG (reference sequence). The CDR3 loop spans 13 amino acids. DNA of the CDR3: TGTGCCTGGAGCCGCGGGGGGGGAACTGAAGCTTTCTTT. This codes for CAWSRGGGTEAFF. The full variable domain, rest sourced from reference TRBV30 and TRBJ1-1, is SQTIHQWPATLVQPVGSPLSLECTVEGTSNPNLYWYRQAAGRGLQLLFYSVGIGQISSEVPQNLSASRPQDRQFILSSKKLLLSDSGFYLCAWSRGGGTEAFFGQGTRLTVV.

The rearrangement uses TRBV28 and TRBJ1-2, with 8 bases matching TRBD1. This CDR3 spans 15 amino acids. J gave up 6 bases and V 2 bases, and 8 bases lay outside the gene matches. Germline V lookup: CDR1 MDHEN, CDR2 SYDVKM. CDR3 region: CASSLTGGVWDGYTF. Written as DNA, the CDR3 is TGTGCCAGCAGTTTAACAGGGGGGGTCTGGGATGGCTACACCTTC.